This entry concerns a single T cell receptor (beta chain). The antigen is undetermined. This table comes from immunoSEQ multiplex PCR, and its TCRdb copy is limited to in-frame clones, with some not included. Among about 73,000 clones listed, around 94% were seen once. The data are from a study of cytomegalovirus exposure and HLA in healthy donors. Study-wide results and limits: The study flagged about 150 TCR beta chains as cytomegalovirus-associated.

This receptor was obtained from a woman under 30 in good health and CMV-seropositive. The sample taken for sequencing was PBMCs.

CDR3 in amino acids: CASSLLNRGLTEAFF. The DNA for the CDR3 is TGTGCCAGCAGTTTATTAAACAGGGGGTTAACTGAAGCTTTCTTT. The chain uses TRBV27 and TRBJ1-1, with 8 bases identical to TRBD1. Germline loops: CDR1 MNHEY, CDR2 SMNVEV (reference sequence). V dropped 1 base and J dropped 5; count of bases not matched to a gene: 6. The CDR3 is 15 residues long.